Each of the 19 T cell receptor beta chains below was sequenced from the same sample in a study of graft-versus-host responses after intestinal transplantation. Antigens of these TCRs are unknown. Produced via immunoSEQ multiplex PCR; TCRdb's table is partial and in-frame only. The table includes around 40,000 clones, 90% to 95% detected once. The sample here was unstimulated CD8+ T cells sorted from spleen or lymph node cells, taken before transplant. The receptors shown here come from a human donor who was the organ donor for an intestinal transplant.

CDR3 coding DNA: TGTGCCAGCAGTGACCTTCAGCAGGGGGACGCTGGCTACACCTTC. Protein sequence: CASSDLQQGDAGYTF. This sequence joins TRBV6-4 and TRBJ1-2; 7 nucleotides match TRBD1. This CDR3 comprises 15 residues. In germline, CDR1 is MRHNA, CDR2 SNTAGT. J gave up 7 bases and V 2 bases, and 10 bases lay outside the gene matches.

With regard to this clone: At one of its ends the junction is not consistent with the germline gene, which may arise from a read error. The V call is TRBV7-9, the J call TRBJ2-3; perhaps TRBD2 as D (6 bases). CDR3 length equals 15 residues. CDR1 SEHNR and CDR2 FQNEAQ come from the germline V gene (reference sequence). CDR3 sequence: CASSLAGGVTDTQYF. The CDR3 DNA sequence: TGTGCCAGCAGCCTAGCTGGCGGGGTCACAGATACGCAGTATTTT. The full variable domain, in which reference TRBV7-9 and TRBJ2-3 provide the parts outside the CDR3, is DTGVSQNPRHKITKRGQNVTFRCDPISEHNRLYWYRQTLGQGPEFLTYFQNEAQLEKSRLLSDRFSAERPKGSFSTLEIQRTEQGDSAMYLCASSLAGGVTDTQYFGPGTRLTVL.

The chain has TRBV10-2 and TRBJ2-7, with D uncertain. Germline V CDR1 and CDR2: WSHSY, SAAADI. Trimming stripped 6 bases from V and 4 bases from J, with 7 bases between. CDR3 length: 11 residues. CDR3 DNA: TGCGCCAGCAGATCTATTTACGAGCAGTACTTC. This translates into CASRSIYEQYF.

V usage is TRBV6-5 and J usage is TRBJ1-1; a weak D match, TRBD1 (6 bases). In germline, CDR1 is MNHEY, CDR2 SVGAGI. V was pared by 6 bases and J by 8 bases, with 10 bases between. The CDR3 has 11 amino acids. CDR3 DNA: TGTGCCAGCAGGGGGGGCGTAGAAGCTTTCTTT. Its protein is CASRGGVEAFF.

The rearrangement uses TRBV27 and TRBJ2-7; no clear D. Deletions cut 3 bases from V and 0 bases from J, with 9 bases between. Looked up from germline, CDR1 is MNHEY and CDR2 is SMNVEV (reference sequence). The CDR3 contains 14 residues. The DNA for the CDR3 is TGTGCCAGCAGTTTTGGAGAGAGCTCCTACGAGCAGTACTTC. This encodes CASSFGESSYEQYF.

This clone was detected only once. The CDR3 DNA is TGTGCCAGCAGCCCACAAAGGGCTTTCCCCTACGAGCAGTACTTC. It encodes CASSPQRAFPYEQYF. V gene TRBV9 combines with J gene TRBJ2-7; D ambiguous. The CDR3 totals 15 residues. Germline V gene data show CDR1 as SGDLS and CDR2 as YYNGEE. V gave up 4 bases and J gave up 2 bases, with 16 bases separating them. The full variable domain, its missing parts supplied by reference TRBV9 and TRBJ2-7, is DSGVTQTPKHLITATGQRVTLRCSPRSGDLSVYWYQQSLDQGLQFLIQYYNGEERAKGNILERFSAQQFPDLHSELNLSSLELGDSALYFCASSPQRAFPYEQYFGPGTRLTVT.

V is TRBV5-4 and J is TRBJ2-3; unclear D gene. With 2 bases removed from V and 6 bases from J, the gap between germline ends came to 10 bases. In germline, CDR1 is SGHNT, CDR2 YYREEE (reference sequence). This CDR3 has 13 amino acids. CDR3 in amino acids: CASSFRVEDTQYF. The CDR3 DNA sequence: TGTGCCAGCAGCTTCCGCGTGGAGGATACGCAGTATTTT.

DNA for the CDR3: TGTGCCAGCAGACAGGGAGGAGTGAACACTGAAGCTTTCTTT. Its protein is CASRQGGVNTEAFF. This chain joins TRBV5-5 and TRBJ1-1, with a possible D match to TRBD1 (6 bases). The CDR3 loop spans 14 amino acids. CDR1 is SGHKS and CDR2 is YYEKEE in the germline V gene (reference sequence). Trimming took 5 bases from V and 0 from J, leaving 11 bases between them.

This clone was counted once. The chain is built from TRBV19 and TRBJ2-7; 7 nucleotides align to TRBD1. J lost 3 bases, V lost 1 base, and 6 bases had no gene match. The germline CDR1 and CDR2 sequences are LNHDA and SQIVND (reference sequence). The CDR3 totals 15 residues. The CDR3 DNA is TGTGCCAGTAGTATAGCTGCGACAGGGCGCTACGAGCAGTACTTC. Translated: CASSIAATGRYEQYF. The whole variable domain, filled in from reference TRBV19 and TRBJ2-7, reads DGGITQSPKYLFRKEGQNVTLSCEQNLNHDAMYWYRQDPGQGLRLIYYSQIVNDFQKGDIAEGYSVSREKKESFPLTVTSAQKNPTAFYLCASSIAATGRYEQYFGPGTRLTVT.

CDR3 coding DNA: TGTGCCAGCAGCTTAGAATGGGCCAGCACAGATACGCAGTATTTT. Its protein is CASSLEWASTDTQYF. The rearrangement joins TRBV7-2 to TRBJ2-3; D ambiguous. Germline lookup yields CDR1 SGHTA and CDR2 FQGNSA. The CDR3 has 15 residues. Trimming removed 1 base at V and 0 bases at J, with 8 bases between.

The chain uses TRBV7-8 and TRBJ2-7, with a tentative D call TRBD2 (7 bases). The CDR3 is 15 residues long. V lost 5 bases, J lost 3 bases, and 17 bases lay in between. Germline-derived CDR1 and CDR2 are SGHVS and FQNEAQ. CDR3 loop: CASSTFGGPSYEQYF. The DNA of the CDR3 is TGTGCCAGCAGCACCTTCGGGGGGCCAAGCTACGAGCAGTACTTC.

The genes are TRBV4-3 and TRBJ1-5; D is perhaps TRBD1 (5 bases). V lost 0 bases to trimming and J lost 5 bases, with 14 bases between them. Germline CDR1 LGHNA, CDR2 YSLEER. This CDR3 has 16 amino acids. The CDR3 loop reads CASSQDPLGPYQPQHF. CDR3 DNA sequence: TGCGCCAGCAGCCAAGATCCCCTGGGACCTTATCAGCCCCAGCATTTT.

The chain couples TRBV11-2 to TRBJ2-3; 9 nucleotides match TRBD2. The length of the CDR3 is 16 residues. Per germline, CDR1 SGHAT and CDR2 FQNNGV. V shed 6 bases and J 3 bases; nucleotides not matched to a gene: 10. This CDR3 reads CASRLISGGSTDTQYF. The CDR3 coding sequence is TGTGCCAGCAGACTCATTAGCGGGGGATCAACAGATACGCAGTATTTT.

The CDR3 here is CASSQEGVLGGLGNQPQHF. CDR3 DNA sequence: TGCGCCAGCAGCCAAGAGGGTGTTCTGGGCGGGCTCGGCAATCAGCCCCAGCATTTT. The chain couples TRBV4-1 to TRBJ1-5, with D unresolved. V lost 0 bases and J 2 bases, leaving 20 bases between the germline ends. Germline V gives CDR1 MGHRA, CDR2 YSYEKL. The CDR3 contains 19 residues.

The chain recombines TRBV4-1 with TRBJ2-1, with 9 bases aligning to TRBD1. Germline CDR1 is MGHRA and CDR2 is YSYEKL. The CDR3 sequence is 17 residues long. V was clipped by 1 base and J by 7 bases; unmatched bases: 11. CDR3 protein: CASSQVPGQGPWNEQFF. In nucleotides, the CDR3 is TGCGCCAGCAGCCAAGTCCCGGGACAGGGACCCTGGAATGAGCAGTTCTTC.

This clone was seen once. This chain uses TRBV7-6 with TRBJ1-4, with D uncertain. Germline V gene sequence: CDR1 SGHVS, CDR2 FNYEAQ. V gave up 6 bases and J gave up 0 bases, with 11 bases separating them. The CDR3 has 15 residues. In nucleotides, the CDR3 is TGTGCCAGCAGTTTCCAACCTTCAACTAATGAAAAACTGTTTTTT. It yields the protein CASSFQPSTNEKLFF.

This chain links TRBV4-1 with TRBJ2-7, with D uncertain. The CDR3 is made up of 13 amino acids. The V end lost 4 bases, the J end lost 5 bases, and 12 bases lay between the germline ends. Germline V CDR1 and CDR2: MGHRA, YSYEKL. CDR3 coding DNA: TGCGCCAGCAGCCCCAACGAGAGCCACGAGCAGTACTTC. The encoded protein is CASSPNESHEQYF.

The V gene is TRBV4-1, the J gene TRBJ2-7, with D possibly matching TRBD1 (5 bases). Germline assignment: CDR1 MGHRA and CDR2 YSYEKL. CDR3 size: 14 residues. The germline V and J ends were trimmed by 3 bases and 3 bases, with 12 bases remaining between them. CDR3: CASSHRVYSYEQYF. The CDR3 DNA reads as TGCGCCAGCAGCCACAGGGTGTATAGCTACGAGCAGTACTTC.

The CDR3 DNA is TGTGCCAGCATCTCCGTGCAGAACACTGAAGCTTTCTTT. Residues: CASISVQNTEAFF. V usage is TRBV7-9 and J usage is TRBJ1-1; D is unresolved. Germline V gives CDR1 SEHNR, CDR2 FQNEAQ (reference sequence). CDR3 length equals 13 residues. The V gene lost 7 bases and the J gene lost 1 base, with 10 bases spanning the gap.